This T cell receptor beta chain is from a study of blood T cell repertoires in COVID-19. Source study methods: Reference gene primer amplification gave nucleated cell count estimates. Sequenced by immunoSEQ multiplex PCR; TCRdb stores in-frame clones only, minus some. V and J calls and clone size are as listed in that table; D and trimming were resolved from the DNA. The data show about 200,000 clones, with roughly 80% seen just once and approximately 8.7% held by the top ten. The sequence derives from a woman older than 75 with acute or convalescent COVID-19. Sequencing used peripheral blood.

CDR3 sequence: CASLTSAGANVLTF. The CDR3 bases are TGTGCCAGTCTGACTAGCGCTGGGGCCAACGTCCTGACTTTC. The chain links TRBV19 to TRBJ2-6; 8 bases match TRBD2. The CDR3 contains 14 residues. V was pared by 8 bases and J by 2 bases, with 2 bases of the junction left unmatched. Germline V gene data show CDR1 as LNHDA and CDR2 as SQIVND (reference sequence). Together with reference TRBV19 and TRBJ2-6, the CDR3 gives the full variable domain: DGGITQSPKYLFRKEGQNVTLSCEQNLNHDAMYWYRQDPGQGLRLIYYSQIVNDFQKGDIAEGYSVSREKKESFPLTVTSAQKNPTAFYLCASLTSAGANVLTFGAGSRLTVL.